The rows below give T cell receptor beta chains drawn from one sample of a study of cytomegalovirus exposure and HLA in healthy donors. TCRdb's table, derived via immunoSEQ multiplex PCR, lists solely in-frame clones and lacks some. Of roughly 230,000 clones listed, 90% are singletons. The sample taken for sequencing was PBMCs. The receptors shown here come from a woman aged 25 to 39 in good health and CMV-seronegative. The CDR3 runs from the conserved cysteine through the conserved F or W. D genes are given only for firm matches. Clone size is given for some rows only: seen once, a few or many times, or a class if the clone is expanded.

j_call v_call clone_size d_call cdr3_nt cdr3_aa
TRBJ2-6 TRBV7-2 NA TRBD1 TGTGCCAGCAGCTTACGAGGGCAAGGGGGCACTGGGGCCAACGTCCTGACTTTC CASSLRGQGGTGANVLTF
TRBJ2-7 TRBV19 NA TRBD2 TGTGCCAGTAGTATAGGGGACTACCCGTACGAGCAGTACTTC CASSIGDYPYEQYF
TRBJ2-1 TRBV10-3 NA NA TGTGCCATCAGTCCAGTCGGGGCAGGGATGGACAATGAGCAGTTCTTC CAISPVGAGMDNEQFF
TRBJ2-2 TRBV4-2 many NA TGTGCCAGCAGCCAAGATGGCGGGACGGCCGGGGAGCTGTTTTTT CASSQDGGTAGELFF
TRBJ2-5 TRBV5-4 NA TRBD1 TGTGCCAGCAGCTTGAGCAGGGGGCGTGAGACCCAGTACTTC CASSLSRGRETQYF
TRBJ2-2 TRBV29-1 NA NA TGCAGCGTTGAACTGTGGCAGTCGAACACCGGGGAGCTGTTTTTT CSVELWQSNTGELFF
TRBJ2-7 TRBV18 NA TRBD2 TGTGCCAGCTCAGCGCTAGCGGGAGGGCCGACTAAAAGCTCCTACGAGCAGTACTTC CASSALAGGPTKSSYEQYF
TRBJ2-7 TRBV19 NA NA TGTGCCAGTAGTATCAGCTTGGATTACGAGCAGTACTTC CASSISLDYEQYF
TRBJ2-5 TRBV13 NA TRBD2 TGTGCCAGCAGGAGGGAGGGGATTCTGGAGACCCAGTACTTC CASRREGILETQYF
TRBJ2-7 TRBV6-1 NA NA TGTGCCAGCAGTGGAAACAGGAATACCTACGAGCAGTACTTC CASSGNRNTYEQYF
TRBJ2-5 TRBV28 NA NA TGTGCCAGCAATGCAGGGAACAATTGGGAGACCCAGTACTTC CASNAGNNWETQYF
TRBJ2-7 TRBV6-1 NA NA TGTGCCAGCAGTGAGAGCGGCTCCTACGAGCAGTACTTC CASSESGSYEQYF
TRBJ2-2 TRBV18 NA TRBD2 TGTGCCAGCTCACCTCTGGCGACTAGCGGGAATCAGAACACCGGGGAGCTGTTTTTT CASSPLATSGNQNTGELFF
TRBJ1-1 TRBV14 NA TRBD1 TGTGCCAGCAGCCTCAACTACGGGACAGGGGACGGTGAAGCTTTCTTT CASSLNYGTGDGEAFF
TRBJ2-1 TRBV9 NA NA TGTGCCAGCAGCGTAGACCCAGGGTACAATGAGCAGTTCTTC CASSVDPGYNEQFF
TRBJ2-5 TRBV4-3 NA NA TGCGCCAGCAGCCAACCTGGGGCGGGAGAGACCCAGTACTTC CASSQPGAGETQYF
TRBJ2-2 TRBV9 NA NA TGTGCCAGCAGCGTAAGACAGGACACCGGGGAGCTGTTTTTT CASSVRQDTGELFF
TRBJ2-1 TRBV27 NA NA TGTGCCAGCAGTTTATCCGGGACTTCCCTTTTCGAGCAGTTCTTC CASSLSGTSLFEQFF
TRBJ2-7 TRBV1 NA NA TGCACCAGCAGCCAACCGGGACTAGCCACCTACGAGCAGTACTTC CTSSQPGLATYEQYF
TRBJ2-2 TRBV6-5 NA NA TGTGCCAGCAGTTCGGGGGCCTACACCGGGGAGCTGTTTTTT CASSSGAYTGELFF
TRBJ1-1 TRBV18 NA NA TGTGCCAGCTCACTTACAGGGTGGAACACTGAAGCTTTCTTT CASSLTGWNTEAFF
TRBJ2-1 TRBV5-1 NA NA TGCGCCAGCAGCGGGAGCTCCTACAATGAGCAGTTCTTC CASSGSSYNEQFF